This T cell receptor (beta chain) emerged from a study of shared clonotypes between healthy human individuals. General study results and limits: Rarefaction indicated that sorted-subset sequencing remained incomplete although depth was large. The authors sampled blood alone, and tissue repertoires likely differ.

This clone appeared a single time. Its antigen remains unidentified. Repertoires were generated with immunoSEQ multiplex PCR, while TCRdb's copy carries only in-frame clones and drops some. The data contain 1.6 million or so clones, around 97% of them seen just once; the ten biggest clones take up over 1%. The V gene lost 1 base and the J gene lost 5 bases, with 14 bases spanning the gap. The V gene's germline CDR1 is LNHDA and CDR2 SQIVND (reference sequence). CDR3 size: 15 residues. The chain recombines TRBV19 with TRBJ1-1; the D is unclear. The receptor's source is a man aged 30 to 39 in good health. The sample taken for sequencing was naive CD4+ T cells sorted from blood. Sample subset: CD45RA+ positively selected. As DNA, the CDR3 is TGTGCCAGTAGTATAGGTGGCCGAGCTTGGACTGAAGCTTTCTTT. Translation gives CASSIGGRAWTEAFF. Full variable domain (missing parts from reference TRBV19 and TRBJ1-1): DGGITQSPKYLFRKEGQNVTLSCEQNLNHDAMYWYRQDPGQGLRLIYYSQIVNDFQKGDIAEGYSVSREKKESFPLTVTSAQKNPTAFYLCASSIGGRAWTEAFFGQGTRLTVV.